The present entry profiles one T cell receptor (beta chain) with its context. This record comes from a study of CD8+ T cells in alopecia areata. RNA extraction and reverse transcription yielded cDNA as sequencing template. Data came from immunoSEQ multiplex PCR; TCRdb stores just in-frame clones and leaves some out. The sample yields about 200,000 clones, roughly 57% seen once. The sequence derives from a human donor with alopecia areata. The sequencing used CD4+ T cells sorted from blood, collected at week 0.

CDR3 bases: TGCAGCGTGGCCCTACTAGCGGCGAACACCGGGGAGCTGTTTTTT. Protein: CSVALLAANTGELFF. The J gene is TRBJ2-2, the V gene TRBV29-1; 8 bases agree with TRBD2. CDR1 is SQVTM and CDR2 is ANQGSEA in the germline V gene. The CDR3 length is 15 residues. Unmatched junction bases numbered 6, after V lost 6 bases and J lost 0 bases.